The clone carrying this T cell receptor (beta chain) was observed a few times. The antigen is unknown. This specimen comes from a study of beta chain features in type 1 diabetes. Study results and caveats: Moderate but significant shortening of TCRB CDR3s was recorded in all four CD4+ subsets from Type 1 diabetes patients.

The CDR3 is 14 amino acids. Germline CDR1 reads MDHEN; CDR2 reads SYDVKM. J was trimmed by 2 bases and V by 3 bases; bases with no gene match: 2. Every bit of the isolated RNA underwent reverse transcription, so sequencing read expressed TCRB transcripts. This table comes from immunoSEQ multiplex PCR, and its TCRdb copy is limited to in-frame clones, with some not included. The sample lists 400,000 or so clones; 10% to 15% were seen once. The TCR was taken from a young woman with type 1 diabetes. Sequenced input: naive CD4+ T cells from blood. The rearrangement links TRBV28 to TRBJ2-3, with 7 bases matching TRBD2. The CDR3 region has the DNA TGTGCCAGCAGTTTGGGGGGGTACACAGATACGCAGTATTTT. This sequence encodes CASSLGGYTDTQYF.